This is a list of T cell receptor beta chains from one sample in a study of PD-L1 blockade in urothelial cancer. Repertoires were generated with immunoSEQ multiplex PCR, while TCRdb's copy carries only in-frame clones and drops some. The sample holds about 84,000 clones, roughly 82% seen once. The specimen was PBMCs, collected around atezolizumab (anti-PD-L1) treatment. These receptor sequences come from a man in his sixties or seventies with urothelial cancer. CDR3s include the opening cysteine and the closing phenylalanine or tryptophan. The order of the fields is CDR3 protein, CDR3 DNA, D gene, J gene, V gene, clone size. A D gene is named only where the DNA matches it firmly. Clone size is given for some rows only: seen once, a few or many times, or a class if the clone is expanded.

CDR3aa: CASSLERGGELFF
CDR3nt: TGTGCCAGCAGCTTAGAAAGGGGCGGGGAGCTGTTTTTT
d_gene: .
j_gene: TRBJ2-2
v_gene: TRBV11-2
abundance: .

CDR3aa: CASSSGTSGNQRELFF
CDR3nt: TGTGCCAGCAGCTCCGGGACTAGCGGGAATCAGAGGGAGCTGTTTTTT
d_gene: TRBD2
j_gene: TRBJ2-2
v_gene: TRBV5-4
abundance: .

CDR3aa: CSVSKGRGEAFF
CDR3nt: TGCAGCGTTTCAAAAGGCAGGGGTGAGGCTTTCTTT
d_gene: .
j_gene: TRBJ1-1
v_gene: TRBV29-1
abundance: .

CDR3aa: CASSLDGPGEQYF
CDR3nt: TGTGCCAGCAGCCTGGACGGTCCCGGCGAGCAGTACTTC
d_gene: .
j_gene: TRBJ2-7
v_gene: TRBV5-8
abundance: .

CDR3aa: CASSPLGLSSYNEQFF
CDR3nt: TGTGCCAGCTCACCTTTGGGACTCAGCTCCTACAATGAGCAGTTCTTC
d_gene: .
j_gene: TRBJ2-1
v_gene: TRBV18
abundance: .

CDR3aa: CASSQVSGSSAYNSPLHF
CDR3nt: TGTGCCAGCAGCCAAGTGTCCGGTAGCTCGGCCTATAATTCACCCCTCCACTTT
d_gene: .
j_gene: TRBJ1-6
v_gene: TRBV4-2
abundance: .

CDR3aa: CASSIAENQPQHF
CDR3nt: TGTGCCAGTAGTATAGCGGAGAATCAGCCCCAGCATTTT
d_gene: .
j_gene: TRBJ1-5
v_gene: TRBV19
abundance: .

CDR3aa: CASNIQNTEAFF
CDR3nt: TGTGCCAGCAACATACAGAACACTGAAGCTTTCTTT
d_gene: .
j_gene: TRBJ1-1
v_gene: TRBV6-1
abundance: .

CDR3aa: CASSVVGLALDEQFF
CDR3nt: TGTGCCAGCAGCGTAGTTGGACTAGCTCTCGATGAGCAGTTCTTC
d_gene: TRBD2
j_gene: TRBJ2-1
v_gene: TRBV9
abundance: .

CDR3aa: CAISGREVNQPQHF
CDR3nt: TGTGCCATTTCCGGCAGGGAAGTCAATCAGCCCCAGCATTTT
d_gene: .
j_gene: TRBJ1-5
v_gene: TRBV19
abundance: .

CDR3aa: CASSQLYRTNYGYTF
CDR3nt: TGCGCCAGCAGCCAACTCTACAGGACGAACTATGGCTACACCTTC
d_gene: .
j_gene: TRBJ1-2
v_gene: TRBV4-1
abundance: many

CDR3aa: CAWSRPGQNYGYTF
CDR3nt: TGTGCCTGGAGCCGCCCCGGACAGAACTATGGCTACACCTTC
d_gene: .
j_gene: TRBJ1-2
v_gene: TRBV30
abundance: few

CDR3aa: CASSPGVSETQYF
CDR3nt: TGTGCCAGCAGCCCGGGGGTTAGCGAGACCCAGTACTTC
d_gene: .
j_gene: TRBJ2-5
v_gene: TRBV11-3
abundance: .

CDR3aa: CASTHRDSGANVLTF
CDR3nt: TGTGCCAGCACGCACAGGGACTCTGGGGCCAACGTCCTGACTTTC
d_gene: .
j_gene: TRBJ2-6
v_gene: TRBV13
abundance: .

CDR3aa: CASSLGGQPSPQYF
CDR3nt: TGTGCCAGCAGCTTAGGGGGACAGCCGTCCCCCCAGTACTTC
d_gene: TRBD1
j_gene: TRBJ2-5
v_gene: TRBV7-9
abundance: .

CDR3aa: CASSISSGDYNEQFF
CDR3nt: TGTGCCAGTAGTATTTCTAGCGGGGACTACAATGAGCAGTTCTTC
d_gene: TRBD2
j_gene: TRBJ2-1
v_gene: TRBV19
abundance: few

CDR3aa: CASSTGTSGSRETQYF
CDR3nt: TGTGCCAGCAGCACGGGGACTAGCGGGAGCCGGGAGACCCAGTACTTC
d_gene: TRBD2
j_gene: TRBJ2-5
v_gene: TRBV7-2
abundance: .

CDR3aa: CASSADRARETQYF
CDR3nt: TGTGCCAGCAGTGCCGACAGGGCGAGGGAGACCCAGTACTTC
d_gene: TRBD1
j_gene: TRBJ2-5
v_gene: TRBV2
abundance: .

CDR3aa: CASSPLKNQGGHEQYF
CDR3nt: TGTGCCAGCTCACCACTAAAGAACCAGGGGGGCCACGAGCAGTACTTC
d_gene: .
j_gene: TRBJ2-7
v_gene: TRBV18
abundance: .

CDR3aa: CASSLEPVAYEQYF
CDR3nt: TGTGCCAGCAGCTTGGAACCGGTCGCCTACGAGCAGTACTTC
d_gene: .
j_gene: TRBJ2-7
v_gene: TRBV5-4
abundance: .

CDR3aa: CASSLGAANTEAFF
CDR3nt: TGTGCCAGCAGCTTAGGGGCAGCGAACACTGAAGCTTTCTTT
d_gene: .
j_gene: TRBJ1-1
v_gene: TRBV11-2
abundance: .

CDR3aa: CASSSPRDSSNTEAFF
CDR3nt: TGTGCCAGCAGTTCTCCTCGGGACAGCTCGAACACTGAAGCTTTCTTT
d_gene: TRBD1
j_gene: TRBJ1-1
v_gene: TRBV28
abundance: .

CDR3aa: CASSSGLAGVTDTQYF
CDR3nt: TGTGCCAGCAGCTCGGGACTAGCGGGGGTCACAGATACGCAGTATTTT
d_gene: TRBD2
j_gene: TRBJ2-3
v_gene: TRBV7-9
abundance: .

CDR3aa: CASTTGRRSAATNEKLFF
CDR3nt: TGCGCCAGCACCACAGGAAGGAGAAGCGCTGCAACTAATGAAAAACTGTTTTTT
d_gene: .
j_gene: TRBJ1-4
v_gene: TRBV10-1
abundance: once

CDR3aa: CASSPDSGGYGYTF
CDR3nt: TGTGCCAGCAGCCCGGACTCAGGCGGCTATGGCTACACCTTC
d_gene: .
j_gene: TRBJ1-2
v_gene: TRBV5-5
abundance: .

CDR3aa: CASSKDWRLADYEQYF
CDR3nt: TGTGCCAGCAGCAAAGATTGGCGACTAGCGGACTACGAGCAGTACTTC
d_gene: .
j_gene: TRBJ2-7
v_gene: TRBV21-1
abundance: .

CDR3aa: CASSTGTGGLTCEAFF
CDR3nt: TGTGCCAGCAGCACCGGGACAGGGGGTCTGACCTGTGAAGCTTTCTTT
d_gene: .
j_gene: TRBJ1-1
v_gene: TRBV21-1
abundance: .

CDR3aa: CASSLAGVGNIQYF
CDR3nt: TGTGCCAGCAGCTTGGCGGGGGTAGGAAACATTCAGTACTTC
d_gene: .
j_gene: TRBJ2-4
v_gene: TRBV5-5
abundance: .

CDR3aa: CASSPAWDRKAYEQYF
CDR3nt: TGTGCCAGCAGCCCCGCCTGGGACAGAAAGGCCTACGAGCAGTACTTC
d_gene: TRBD1
j_gene: TRBJ2-7
v_gene: TRBV11-3
abundance: .

CDR3aa: CASSVSGGPYNEQFF
CDR3nt: TGTGCCAGCAGCGTTAGCGGGGGCCCCTACAATGAGCAGTTCTTC
d_gene: TRBD2
j_gene: TRBJ2-1
v_gene: TRBV13
abundance: .

CDR3aa: CASSQGHPYEQYF
CDR3nt: TGTGCCAGCAGCCAGGGACACCCCTACGAGCAGTACTTC
d_gene: .
j_gene: TRBJ2-7
v_gene: TRBV6-1
abundance: .

CDR3aa: CASSAYDGTDTQYF
CDR3nt: TGTGCCAGCAGCGCCTATGATGGCACAGATACGCAGTATTTT
d_gene: .
j_gene: TRBJ2-3
v_gene: TRBV7-9
abundance: once

CDR3aa: CVRGREQYF
CDR3nt: TGTGTCCGCGGGAGGGAGCAGTACTTC
d_gene: TRBD2
j_gene: TRBJ2-7
v_gene: TRBV6-5
abundance: .

CDR3aa: CASSLGGINIQYF
CDR3nt: TGCGCCAGCAGCTTGGGAGGGATTAACATTCAGTACTTC
d_gene: .
j_gene: TRBJ2-4
v_gene: TRBV5-1
abundance: .

CDR3aa: CASSTRRAGTSGYEQYF
CDR3nt: TGTGCCAGCAGCACGCGCAGGGCCGGGACTAGCGGCTACGAGCAGTACTTC
d_gene: TRBD2
j_gene: TRBJ2-7
v_gene: TRBV11-3
abundance: .

CDR3aa: CAWSAATGNADTQYF
CDR3nt: TGTGCCTGGAGCGCCGCGACAGGGAACGCAGATACGCAGTATTTT
d_gene: TRBD1
j_gene: TRBJ2-3
v_gene: TRBV30
abundance: .

CDR3aa: CATLRKQGLYYGYTF
CDR3nt: TGTGCCACCCTAAGGAAACAGGGCCTGTACTATGGCTACACCTTC
d_gene: .
j_gene: TRBJ1-2
v_gene: TRBV21-1
abundance: .

CDR3aa: CSVAPTGERRGYTF
CDR3nt: TGCAGCGTTGCCCCTACAGGGGAACGTCGGGGCTACACCTTC
d_gene: TRBD1
j_gene: TRBJ1-2
v_gene: TRBV29-1
abundance: .

CDR3aa: CATSPENRGWDIQYF
CDR3nt: TGTGCCACCAGCCCAGAAAACAGGGGGTGGGACATTCAGTACTTC
d_gene: TRBD1
j_gene: TRBJ2-4
v_gene: TRBV15
abundance: once

CDR3aa: CASSNLGTGGLTRNEKLFF
CDR3nt: TGTGCCAGCAGTAACCTAGGAACAGGGGGGCTGACCAGGAATGAAAAACTGTTTTTT
d_gene: TRBD1
j_gene: TRBJ1-4
v_gene: TRBV2
abundance: .

CDR3aa: CASSQVQRVSTDTQYF
CDR3nt: TGCGCCAGCAGCCAAGTGCAGCGGGTTAGCACAGATACGCAGTATTTT
d_gene: .
j_gene: TRBJ2-3
v_gene: TRBV4-1
abundance: .

CDR3aa: CASSLQGNEQYF
CDR3nt: TGTGCCAGCTCACTACAGGGGAACGAGCAGTACTTC
d_gene: TRBD1
j_gene: TRBJ2-7
v_gene: TRBV18
abundance: .

CDR3aa: CASSMSSGVGNYGYTF
CDR3nt: TGTGCCAGTAGTATGTCTTCGGGGGTTGGTAACTATGGCTACACCTTC
d_gene: .
j_gene: TRBJ1-2
v_gene: TRBV19
abundance: .

CDR3aa: CASKRRSNQPQHF
CDR3nt: TGTGCCAGTAAGCGACGAAGCAATCAGCCCCAGCATTTT
d_gene: .
j_gene: TRBJ1-5
v_gene: TRBV19
abundance: .

CDR3aa: CASSQDPAGGSTDTQYF
CDR3nt: TGCGCCAGCAGCCAAGATCCCGCAGGGGGAAGCACAGATACGCAGTATTTT
d_gene: TRBD1
j_gene: TRBJ2-3
v_gene: TRBV4-3
abundance: few

CDR3aa: CASSLAGQIETQYF
CDR3nt: TGTGCCAGCAGCTTAGCGGGACAGATAGAGACCCAGTACTTC
d_gene: TRBD1
j_gene: TRBJ2-5
v_gene: TRBV7-2
abundance: .

CDR3aa: CASSLTKGAYNEQFF
CDR3nt: TGTGCCAGCAGCTTAACAAAGGGAGCGTACAATGAGCAGTTCTTC
d_gene: .
j_gene: TRBJ2-1
v_gene: TRBV7-3
abundance: .

CDR3aa: CASFPGGRGLGANVLTF
CDR3nt: TGTGCCAGCTTCCCGGGGGGGCGAGGACTGGGGGCCAACGTCCTGACTTTC
d_gene: TRBD2
j_gene: TRBJ2-6
v_gene: TRBV7-8
abundance: few

CDR3aa: CASSRELAGTDTQYF
CDR3nt: TGTGCCAGCAGCCGAGAACTAGCCGGCACAGATACGCAGTATTTT
d_gene: .
j_gene: TRBJ2-3
v_gene: TRBV5-4
abundance: many

CDR3aa: CASSPGQLSSGNTIYF
CDR3nt: TGTGCCAGCTCACCGGGACAGTTGAGCTCTGGAAACACCATATATTTT
d_gene: TRBD1
j_gene: TRBJ1-3
v_gene: TRBV18
abundance: .

CDR3aa: CASSMGQGFNIQYF
CDR3nt: TGCGCCAGCAGCATGGGACAGGGGTTCAACATTCAGTACTTC
d_gene: TRBD1
j_gene: TRBJ2-4
v_gene: TRBV5-1
abundance: .

CDR3aa: CASTGGGGNEKLFF
CDR3nt: TGCGCCAGCACAGGGGGCGGAGGTAATGAAAAACTGTTTTTT
d_gene: TRBD1
j_gene: TRBJ1-4
v_gene: TRBV10-2
abundance: once

CDR3aa: CASHESIAGAYEQFF
CDR3nt: TGTGCCAGTCATGAGTCCATAGCGGGCGCATATGAGCAGTTCTTC
d_gene: TRBD2
j_gene: TRBJ2-1
v_gene: TRBV6-1
abundance: .

CDR3aa: CASSPGLALYQETQYF
CDR3nt: TGTGCCAGCAGCCCAGGACTAGCCTTGTACCAAGAGACCCAGTACTTC
d_gene: TRBD2
j_gene: TRBJ2-5
v_gene: TRBV14
abundance: .

CDR3aa: CASSLGQRGTEAFF
CDR3nt: TGTGCCAGCTCCTTGGGACAGAGGGGAACTGAAGCTTTCTTT
d_gene: TRBD1
j_gene: TRBJ1-1
v_gene: TRBV18
abundance: .

CDR3aa: CASTGEDGYTF
CDR3nt: TGCGCCAGCACGGGGGAGGACGGCTACACCTTC
d_gene: .
j_gene: TRBJ1-2
v_gene: TRBV23-1
abundance: .

CDR3aa: CASSQLAGTTDTQYF
CDR3nt: TGTGCCAGCAGCCAGTTAGCGGGCACCACAGATACGCAGTATTTT
d_gene: TRBD2
j_gene: TRBJ2-3
v_gene: TRBV7-2
abundance: .

CDR3aa: CASSGTGTANSPLHF
CDR3nt: TGTGCCAGCAGCGGAACCGGGACAGCCAATTCACCCCTCCACTTT
d_gene: TRBD1
j_gene: TRBJ1-6
v_gene: TRBV9
abundance: .

CDR3aa: CATWSSGRGRETQYF
CDR3nt: TGTGCCACCTGGTCGTCAGGGCGCGGGAGGGAGACCCAGTACTTC
d_gene: TRBD2
j_gene: TRBJ2-5
v_gene: TRBV6-5
abundance: .